Presented here are 21 T cell receptor beta chains from one specimen sequenced in a study of blood T cell repertoires in COVID-19. Produced via immunoSEQ multiplex PCR; TCRdb's table is partial and in-frame only. Seen here are around 68,000 clones, around 90% observed once, and the top ten hold roughly 6.5%. The sample consisted of peripheral blood. These receptors were obtained from a man in his fifties with active COVID-19.

This clone was detected once. The V gene is TRBV5-6, the J gene TRBJ1-2; 9 bases are a match to TRBD1. CDR1 is SGHDT, CDR2 YYEEEE, per germline. J was trimmed by 4 bases and V by 3 bases; bases with no gene match: 7. This CDR3 region has 15 residues. The CDR3 spells CASSSSTGGSYGYTF. The DNA for the CDR3 is TGTGCCAGCAGCTCGTCGACAGGGGGGAGCTATGGCTACACCTTC.

V and J are TRBV2 and TRBJ1-4, with a possible D match to TRBD1 (5 bases). Germline CDR1 is SNHLY and CDR2 is FYNNEI. The CDR3 runs to 14 residues. The V end was cut by 5 bases, the J end by 3 bases, with 10 bases between. The DNA for the CDR3 is TGTGCCAGCAGTAGGGGTTTTGCTAATGAAAAACTGTTTTTT. Its translation: CASSRGFANEKLFF. Full variable domain (rest looked up from reference TRBV2 and TRBJ1-4): EPEVTQTPSHQVTQMGQEVILRCVPISNHLYFYWYRQILGQKVEFLVSFYNNEISEKSEIFDDQFSVERPDGSNFTLKIRSTKLEDSAMYFCASSRGFANEKLFFGSGTQLSVL.

The J gene is TRBJ2-1, the V gene TRBV29-1; TRBD1 aligns across 7 bases. The CDR3 runs to 15 residues. Looked up from germline, CDR1 is SQVTM and CDR2 is ANQGSEA. J gave up 8 bases and V 0 bases, and 10 bases lay outside the gene matches. CDR3 DNA sequence: TGCAGCGTTGAAGAGGGGCTCAAGGGGACAGATGAGCAGTTCTTC. This sequence encodes CSVEEGLKGTDEQFF.

The chain carries TRBV11-2 and TRBJ2-3; D might be TRBD2 (5 bases). The CDR3 totals 14 residues. CDR1 and CDR2 (germline): SGHAT, FQNNGV. V was clipped by 4 bases and J by 4 bases, with 12 bases between them. The CDR3 spells CASSSGNSPDTQYF. The CDR3 DNA reads as TGTGCCAGCAGCTCGGGGAATTCCCCAGATACGCAGTATTTT.

The V call is TRBV11-2, the J call TRBJ1-2, with 8 nucleotides matching TRBD1. The germline gives CDR1 SGHAT, CDR2 FQNNGV. The CDR3 consists of 18 residues. With 5 bases clipped from V and 2 bases from J, the junction kept 16 bases outside the gene matches. For the CDR3, the DNA is TGTGCCAGCAGCATCCAGCCAGCCAGGGGGCGGAAGAACTATGGCTACACCTTC. Translation gives CASSIQPARGRKNYGYTF.

V is TRBV30 and J is TRBJ2-3; D perhaps matches TRBD2 (6 bases). V was trimmed by 5 bases and J by 7 bases, leaving 22 bases between them. Germline V gives CDR1 GTSNPN, CDR2 SVGIG (reference sequence). The CDR3 is 15 amino acids. CDR3 in amino acids: CAWVPGDHRGYTQYF. As DNA, the CDR3 is TGTGCCTGGGTACCGGGAGATCATCGAGGATATACGCAGTATTTT.

The chain couples TRBV23-1 to TRBJ2-1, with 11 bases aligning to TRBD2. TRBV23-1 is labeled an ORF, and its function is uncertain. The V gene end was trimmed by 3 bases and the J gene end by 14 bases; junction bases not matched to a gene: 12. The CDR3 has 15 residues. The CDR3 here is CASSHQTSGASGEFF. In nucleotides, the CDR3 is TGCGCCAGCAGTCATCAGACTAGCGGGGCCTCAGGGGAGTTCTTC.

The chain is built from TRBV11-3 and TRBJ2-1, with TRBD2 matching 8 bases. J was trimmed by 5 bases and V by 3 bases; bases with no gene match: 3. This CDR3 contains 14 residues. From germline, CDR1 is SGHNT and CDR2 YENEEA. CDR3 in DNA: TGTGCCAGCAGCTTCGATAGCGGGAACAATGAGCAGTTCTTC. Amino acid sequence: CASSFDSGNNEQFF. The full variable domain, completed using reference TRBV11-3 and TRBJ2-1, is EAGVVQSPRYKIIEKKQPVAFWCNPISGHNTLYWYLQNLGQGPELLIRYENEEAVDDSQLPKDRFSAERLKGVDSTLKIQPAELGDSAVYLCASSFDSGNNEQFFGPGTRLTVL.

The chain combines TRBV9 with TRBJ2-3, with D possibly being TRBD2 (6 bases). V was pared by 4 bases and J by 6 bases, with 9 bases between. The CDR3 contains 12 residues. The V gene's germline CDR1 is SGDLS and CDR2 YYNGEE. The CDR3 sequence: CASSPSGDTQYF. CDR3 bases: TGTGCCAGCAGCCCCAGCGGGGATACGCAGTATTTT.

This chain connects TRBV2 to TRBJ2-2, with a weak D call TRBD1 (5 bases). This CDR3 has 13 residues. CDR1 and CDR2 (germline): SNHLY, FYNNEI. V dropped 6 bases and J dropped 5 bases, with 10 bases sitting between them. The CDR3 coding sequence is TGTGCCAGCAGGCAGGGCGTTACCGGGGAGCTGTTTTTT. Protein sequence: CASRQGVTGELFF.

The chain is built from TRBV30 and TRBJ1-1, with D perhaps matching TRBD1 (6 bases). Germline CDR1 reads GTSNPN; CDR2 reads SVGIG (reference sequence). The CDR3 has 12 residues. Between the trimmed V and J ends, which lost 5 bases and 8 bases, there was a span of 15 bases. CDR3 protein: CAWGGLGAEAFF. DNA for the CDR3: TGTGCCTGGGGGGGCCTGGGTGCGGAAGCTTTCTTT.

This sequence joins TRBV5-1 and TRBJ2-7, with D tentatively TRBD2 (6 bases). This CDR3 is 14 amino acids long. With 4 bases removed from V and 5 bases from J, the gap between germline ends came to 16 bases. Germline V CDR1 and CDR2: SGHRS, YFSETQ. DNA for the CDR3: TGCGCCAGCAGCCCTGGCAGCAGGGAGGACGAGCAGTACTTC. This sequence encodes CASSPGSREDEQYF. Full variable domain (remainder filled in from reference TRBV5-1 and TRBJ2-7): KAGVTQTPRYLIKTRGQQVTLSCSPISGHRSVSWYQQTPGQGLQFLFEYFSETQRNKGNFPGRFSGRQFSNSRSEMNVSTLELGDSALYLCASSPGSREDEQYFGPGTRLTVT.

This clone turned up a few times. The gene calls are TRBV4-3 and TRBJ1-2, with 11 bases matching TRBD1. V lost 4 bases, J lost 2 bases, and 3 bases stayed unmatched. The CDR3 is made up of 15 amino acids. Germline-derived CDR1 and CDR2 are LGHNA and YSLEER. Here the CDR3 reads CASSPGQGVNYGYTF. CDR3 bases: TGCGCCAGCAGCCCGGGACAGGGGGTAAACTATGGCTACACCTTC.

This clone was picked up a small number of times. The genes are TRBV7-9 and TRBJ1-2; no definite D call. The germline V and J ends were trimmed by 5 bases and 8 bases, with 9 bases remaining between them. Germline CDR1 reads SEHNR; CDR2 reads FQNEAQ (reference sequence). The CDR3 covers 11 residues. CDR3 nucleotide sequence: TGTGCCAGCAGCCGTAGTGAAGGCTACACCTTC. It specifies CASSRSEGYTF. The entire variable domain, with the rest obtained from reference TRBV7-9 and TRBJ1-2, is as follows: DTGVSQNPRHKITKRGQNVTFRCDPISEHNRLYWYRQTLGQGPEFLTYFQNEAQLEKSRLLSDRFSAERPKGSFSTLEIQRTEQGDSAMYLCASSRSEGYTFGSGTRLTVV.

The chain has TRBV20-1 and TRBJ2-7, with 11 bases identical to TRBD1. CDR1 DFQATT and CDR2 SNEGSKA come from the germline V gene (reference sequence). V lost 3 bases and J lost 4; bases outside the gene matches: 11. The CDR3 covers 16 residues. In DNA form, the CDR3 reads TGCAGTGCTAGTGATAGGGGGACAGGGGGAGTGTACGAGCAGTACTTC. Translation: CSASDRGTGGVYEQYF.

This clone was detected only once. This rearrangement joins TRBV19 to TRBJ1-1; D possibly corresponds to TRBD1 (6 bases). The V gene's germline CDR1 is LNHDA and CDR2 SQIVND (reference sequence). The CDR3 covers 17 residues. Trimming took off 6 bases at V and 6 bases at J, with 26 bases between the two ends. DNA for the CDR3: TGTGCCAGTAGCGTTCAGGGGTCCCTTACCCTGGGGGCTGAAGCTTTCTTT. Its translation: CASSVQGSLTLGAEAFF.

The rearrangement joins TRBV2 to TRBJ2-7, with TRBD2 matching 10 bases. The CDR3 has 15 residues. V lost 5 bases, J lost 7 bases, and 11 bases stayed unmatched. Germline V gives CDR1 SNHLY, CDR2 FYNNEI. The CDR3: CASSPGLANLGEQYF. DNA of the CDR3: TGTGCCAGCAGTCCGGGACTAGCGAATTTGGGGGAGCAGTACTTC.

CDR3 sequence (DNA): TGTGCCAGCAGTCCCGCCGGGGCGGGGGAAGCTTTCTTT. It yields the protein CASSPAGAGEAFF. This chain uses TRBV2 with TRBJ1-1, with D possibly matching TRBD1 (5 bases). Per the germline V gene, CDR1 is SNHLY and CDR2 is FYNNEI. V lost 5 bases and J lost 8, with 15 bases in between. The CDR3 loop spans 13 amino acids.

This chain connects TRBV2 to TRBJ1-2; 9 bases fit TRBD1. The CDR3 loop spans 14 amino acids. Trimming at V came to 5 bases and at J to 4 bases, leaving 5 bases not matched to a gene. Germline CDR1 reads SNHLY; CDR2 reads FYNNEI. CDR3 residues: CASSRTGVVYGYTF. DNA for the CDR3: TGTGCCAGCAGTCGGACAGGGGTAGTCTATGGCTACACCTTC.

The rearrangement joins TRBV28 to TRBJ2-2, with D possibly matching TRBD1 (5 bases). The germline gives CDR1 MDHEN, CDR2 SYDVKM. The CDR3 totals 14 residues. Trimming took 6 bases from V and 6 from J, leaving 14 bases between them. CDR3 bases: TGTGCCAGCAGGGACACCTCTCGAGCCGGGGAGCTGTTTTTT. It translates to CASRDTSRAGELFF.

The V gene is TRBV19, the J gene TRBJ1-1; TRBD1 matches 8 bases. Unmatched junction bases numbered 8, after V lost 4 bases and J lost 4 bases. The CDR3 runs to 15 residues. Per germline, CDR1 LNHDA and CDR2 SQIVND (reference sequence). CDR3 nucleotide sequence: TGTGCCAGTAGTACTACAGGGGGGGCCCTCACTGAAGCTTTCTTT. This gives the protein CASSTTGGALTEAFF.